This T cell receptor beta chain was identified during a study of beta chain features in type 1 diabetes. V gave up 4 bases and J gave up 0 bases; unmatched junction bases: 3. CDR1 SGHDT and CDR2 YYEEEE come from the germline V gene. The CDR3 is made up of 14 amino acids. The entirety of the isolated RNA underwent reverse transcription, so expressed TCRB transcripts were sequenced. The table came from immunoSEQ multiplex PCR; TCRdb's copy has only in-frame clones and leaves some out. The data hold some 240,000 clones, with 9.5% to 13% observed a single time. The J gene is TRBJ2-7, the V gene TRBV5-6, with 8 bases matching TRBD1. The clonotype originates from a man in his late teens or twenties in good health. Sequenced input: central memory CD4+ T cells from blood. The CDR3 sequence is CASSAGTGSYEQYF. The CDR3 nucleotides are TGTGCCAGCAGCGCCGGGACAGGCTCCTACGAGCAGTACTTC.